This T cell receptor beta chain came from a study of T cell repertoires in cytomegalovirus infection. Study context: Shared public TCR beta signatures pointed to both CMV infection and a matching HLA type.

Notes on this clonotype: The antigen is unknown.

The trim removed 3 bases at V and 7 bases at J, leaving 6 bases unmatched. The CDR3 is made up of 14 amino acids. General study findings and limits: HLA-C-restricted TCR beta clonotypes specific for CMV led the ex vivo response.

TCRdb reanalysed the reads using MiXCR and keeps one entry per CDR3 protein. The table has 370,000 or so distinct CDR3 sequences, roughly 34% seen once. This TCR derives from a human donor in good health (CMV status not recorded). Some clones in this sample may be carry-over from other donors' samples. The source was cultured PBMCs, collected from culture after CMV antigen stimulation. The chain employs TRBV12-3 or TRBV12-4 and TRBJ1-5, with 7 nucleotides matching TRBD1. The CDR3 here is CASSFTGERQPQHF. The CDR3 coding sequence is TGTGCCAGCAGTTTCACAGGGGAACGACAGCCCCAGCATTTT.